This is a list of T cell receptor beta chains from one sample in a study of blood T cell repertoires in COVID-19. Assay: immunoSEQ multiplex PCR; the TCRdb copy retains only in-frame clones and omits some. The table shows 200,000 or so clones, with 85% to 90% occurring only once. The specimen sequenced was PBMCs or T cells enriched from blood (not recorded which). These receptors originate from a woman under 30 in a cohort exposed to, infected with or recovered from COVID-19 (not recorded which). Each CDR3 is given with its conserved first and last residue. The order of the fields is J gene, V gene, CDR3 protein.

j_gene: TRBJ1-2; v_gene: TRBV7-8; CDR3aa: CASSQTGGVYGYTF
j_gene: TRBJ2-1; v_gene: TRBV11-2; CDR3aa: CASSLGTMYEQFF
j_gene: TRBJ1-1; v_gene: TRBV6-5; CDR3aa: CASSTGKNTEAFF
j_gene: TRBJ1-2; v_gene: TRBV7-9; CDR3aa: CASSVTGNGYTF
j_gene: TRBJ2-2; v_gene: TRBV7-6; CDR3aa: CASSFTRPGQGFTGELFF
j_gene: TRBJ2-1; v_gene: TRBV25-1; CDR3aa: CASSDSPGTAFDEQFF
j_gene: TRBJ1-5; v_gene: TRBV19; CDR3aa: CASSYGQGSGQPQHF
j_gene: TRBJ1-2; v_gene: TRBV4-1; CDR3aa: CASSQYETVTNYGYTF
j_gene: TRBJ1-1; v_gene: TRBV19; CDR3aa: CASTSHRGLNTEAFF
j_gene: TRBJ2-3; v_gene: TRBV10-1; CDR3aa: CASSDRAGAADTQYF
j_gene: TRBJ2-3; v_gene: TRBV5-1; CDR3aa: CASSLEGTTDTQYF
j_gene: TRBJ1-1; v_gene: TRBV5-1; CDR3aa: CASSFGQPNTEAFF
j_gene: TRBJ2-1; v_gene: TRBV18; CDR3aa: CASSPNGDNEQFF
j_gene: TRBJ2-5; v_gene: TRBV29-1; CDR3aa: CSVVRGGGQETQYF
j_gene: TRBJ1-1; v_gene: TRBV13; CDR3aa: CASSLQGTEAFF
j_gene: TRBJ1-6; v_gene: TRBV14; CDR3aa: CATRDQGDSPLHF
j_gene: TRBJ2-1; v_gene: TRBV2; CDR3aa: CASSGVPGGYNEQFF
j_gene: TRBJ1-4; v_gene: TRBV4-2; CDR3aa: CASSQDRRAATNEKLFF
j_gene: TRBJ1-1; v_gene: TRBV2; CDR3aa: CASTEELLMNTEAFF
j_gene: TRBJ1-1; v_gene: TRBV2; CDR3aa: CASSVQGASDSEAFF
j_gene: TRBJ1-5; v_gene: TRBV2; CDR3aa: CASSEGGGGGGNQPQHF
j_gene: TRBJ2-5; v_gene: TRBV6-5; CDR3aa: CASSRGTGNGETQYF
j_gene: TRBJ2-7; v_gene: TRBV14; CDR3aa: CASSQDSGSSYEQYF
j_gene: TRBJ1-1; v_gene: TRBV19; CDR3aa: CASSIGVNTEAFF
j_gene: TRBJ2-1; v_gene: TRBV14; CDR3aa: CASSQGTSNEQFF